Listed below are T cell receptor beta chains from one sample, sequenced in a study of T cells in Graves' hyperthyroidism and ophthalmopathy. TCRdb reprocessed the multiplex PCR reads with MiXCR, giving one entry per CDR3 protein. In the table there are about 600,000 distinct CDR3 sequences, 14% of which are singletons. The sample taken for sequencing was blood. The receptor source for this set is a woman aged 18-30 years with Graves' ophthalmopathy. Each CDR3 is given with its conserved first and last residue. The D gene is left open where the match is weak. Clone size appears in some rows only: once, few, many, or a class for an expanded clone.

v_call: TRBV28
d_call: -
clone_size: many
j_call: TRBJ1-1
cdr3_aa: CASIRGNTEAFF
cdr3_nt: TGTGCCAGCATTAGGGGTAACACTGAAGCTTTCTTT

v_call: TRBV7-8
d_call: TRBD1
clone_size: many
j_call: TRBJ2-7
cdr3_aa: CASSPPLRDRGYEQYF
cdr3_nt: TGTGCCAGCAGCCCCCCCCTCCGGGACAGGGGATACGAGCAGTACTTC

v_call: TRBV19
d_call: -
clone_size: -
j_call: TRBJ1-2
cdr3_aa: CASSIGLQGLSGYTF
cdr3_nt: TGTGCCAGTAGTATCGGCCTACAGGGACTTAGTGGCTACACCTTC

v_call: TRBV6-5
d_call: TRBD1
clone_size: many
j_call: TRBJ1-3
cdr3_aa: CASSYAGTAAPGNTIYF
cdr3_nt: TGTGCCAGCAGTTACGCCGGGACAGCTGCTCCTGGAAACACCATATATTTT

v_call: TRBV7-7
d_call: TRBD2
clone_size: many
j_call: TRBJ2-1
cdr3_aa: CASSPSGSLYNEQFF
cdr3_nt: TGTGCTAGCAGCCCGAGCGGGAGCCTTTACAATGAGCAGTTCTTC

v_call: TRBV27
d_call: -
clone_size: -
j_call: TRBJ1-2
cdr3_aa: CASSPLPSYGYTF
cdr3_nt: TGTGCCAGCAGTCCCCTCCCGTCCTATGGCTACACCTTC

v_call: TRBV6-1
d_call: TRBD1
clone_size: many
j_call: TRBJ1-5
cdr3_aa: CASSDRKAGGQPQHF
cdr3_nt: TGTGCCAGCAGTGACCGGAAGGCAGGGGGCCAGCCCCAGCATTTT

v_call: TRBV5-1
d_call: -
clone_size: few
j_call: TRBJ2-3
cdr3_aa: CASSLQIAARKADTQYF
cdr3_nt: TGCGCCAGCAGCTTGCAAATCGCGGCCAGAAAAGCAGATACGCAGTATTTT

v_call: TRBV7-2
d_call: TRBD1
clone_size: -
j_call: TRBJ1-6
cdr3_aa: CASSSQGASYNSPLHF
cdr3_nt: TGTGCCAGCAGCTCACAGGGGGCGTCCTATAATTCACCCCTCCACTTT

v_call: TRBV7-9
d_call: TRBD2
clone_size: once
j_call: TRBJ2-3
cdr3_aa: CASSPLPRLAPSTDTQYF
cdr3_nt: TGTGCCAGCAGCCCACTACCTCGACTAGCCCCGTCCACAGATACGCAGTATTTT

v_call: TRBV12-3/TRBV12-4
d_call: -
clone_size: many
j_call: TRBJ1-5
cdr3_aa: CASSSHTRGLASNQPQHF
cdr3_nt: TGTGCCAGCAGTTCTCACACCAGGGGTTTAGCTAGCAATCAGCCCCAGCATTTT

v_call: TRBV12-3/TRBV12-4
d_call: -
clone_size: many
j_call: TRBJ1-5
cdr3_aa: CASSYDGDRFSNQPQHF
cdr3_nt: TGTGCCAGCAGCTACGACGGGGACCGCTTCAGCAATCAGCCCCAGCATTTT

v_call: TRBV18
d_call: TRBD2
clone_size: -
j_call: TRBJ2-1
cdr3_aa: CASSPTTSGEYNEQFF
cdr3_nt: TGTGCCAGCTCACCAACGACTAGCGGAGAATACAATGAGCAGTTCTTC

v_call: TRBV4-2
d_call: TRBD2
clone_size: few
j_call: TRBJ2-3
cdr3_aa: CASSQDLVLADSTDTQYF
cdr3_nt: TGTGCCAGCAGCCAAGATCTAGTACTAGCGGACAGCACAGATACGCAGTATTTT

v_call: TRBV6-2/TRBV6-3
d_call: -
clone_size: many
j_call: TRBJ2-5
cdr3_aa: CASSYSTLSVQETQYF
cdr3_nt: TGTGCCAGCAGTTACTCGACCCTTAGCGTCCAAGAGACCCAGTACTTC

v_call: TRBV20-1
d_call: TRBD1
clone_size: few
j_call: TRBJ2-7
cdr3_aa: CSGQTGASYEQYF
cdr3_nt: TGCAGTGGTCAGACAGGGGCCTCGTACGAGCAGTACTTC

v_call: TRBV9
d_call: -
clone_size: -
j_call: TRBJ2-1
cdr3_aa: CASSVSGGTWDLGEQFF
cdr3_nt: TGTGCCAGCAGCGTAAGTGGGGGGACATGGGATTTGGGTGAGCAGTTCTTC

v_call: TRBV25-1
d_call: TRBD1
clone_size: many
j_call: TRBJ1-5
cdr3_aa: CASSEAGGVWVNQPQHF
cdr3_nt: TGTGCCAGCAGTGAAGCAGGGGGCGTTTGGGTCAATCAGCCCCAGCATTTT

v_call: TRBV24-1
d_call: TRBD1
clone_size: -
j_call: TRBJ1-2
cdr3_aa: CATTRTGDYGYTF
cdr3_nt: TGTGCCACCACAAGGACAGGAGACTATGGCTACACCTTC

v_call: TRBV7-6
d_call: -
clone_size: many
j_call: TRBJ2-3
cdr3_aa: CASSSTGLGADTQYF
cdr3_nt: TGTGCCAGCAGCTCGACGGGTTTGGGCGCAGATACGCAGTATTTT

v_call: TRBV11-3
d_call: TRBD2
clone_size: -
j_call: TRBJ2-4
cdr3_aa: CASRLLAGALNIQYF
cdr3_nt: TGTGCCAGCAGACTCCTAGCGGGAGCATTGAACATTCAGTACTTC

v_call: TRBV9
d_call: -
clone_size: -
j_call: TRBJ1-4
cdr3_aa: CASSALQGVTEKLFF
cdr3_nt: TGTGCCAGCAGCGCTTTACAGGGAGTCACTGAAAAACTGTTTTTT

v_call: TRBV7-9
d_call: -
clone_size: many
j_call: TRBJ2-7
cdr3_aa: CASSLEFSPAYEQYF
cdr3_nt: TGTGCCAGCAGCTTAGAATTCTCACCGGCCTACGAGCAGTACTTC

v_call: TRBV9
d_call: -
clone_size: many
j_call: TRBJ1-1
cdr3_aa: CASSPPGGYQAFF
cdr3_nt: TGTGCCAGCAGCCCACCAGGAGGGTATCAGGCTTTCTTT

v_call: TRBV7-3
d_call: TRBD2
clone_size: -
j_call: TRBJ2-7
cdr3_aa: CASSPGTSGEGIYEQYF
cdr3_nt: TGTGCCAGCAGCCCTGGGACTAGCGGGGAGGGGATCTACGAGCAGTACTTC

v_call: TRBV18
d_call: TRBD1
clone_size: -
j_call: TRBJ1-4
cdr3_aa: CASSQDRGHEKLFF
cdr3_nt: TGTGCCAGCTCACAGGACAGGGGCCATGAAAAACTGTTTTTT

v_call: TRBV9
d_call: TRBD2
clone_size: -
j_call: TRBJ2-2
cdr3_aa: CASSGRGELFF
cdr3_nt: TGTGCCAGCAGCGGGCGGGGGGAACTGTTTTTT

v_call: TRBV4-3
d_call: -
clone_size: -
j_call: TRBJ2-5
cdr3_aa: CASSLIPGSGLGRETQYF
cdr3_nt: TGCGCCAGCAGCCTAATTCCGGGGTCGGGTCTGGGGAGGGAGACCCAGTACTTC

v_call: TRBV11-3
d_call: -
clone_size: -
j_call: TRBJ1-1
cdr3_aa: CASSPRRGQRYTNTEAFF
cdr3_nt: TGTGCCAGCAGCCCCCGGCGGGGGCAGCGATATACAAACACTGAAGCTTTCTTT

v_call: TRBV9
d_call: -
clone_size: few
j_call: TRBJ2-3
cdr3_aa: CASSVGYMGPPDTQYF
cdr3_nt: TGTGCCAGCAGCGTAGGTTATATGGGACCTCCAGATACGCAGTATTTT

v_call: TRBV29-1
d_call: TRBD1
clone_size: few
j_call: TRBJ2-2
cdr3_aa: CSVEGDRAGELFF
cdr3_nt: TGCAGCGTTGAAGGGGACAGGGCCGGGGAGCTGTTTTTT

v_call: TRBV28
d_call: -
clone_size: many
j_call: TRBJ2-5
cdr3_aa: CASSPSLGPRVQYF
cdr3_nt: TGTGCCAGCAGTCCTTCTTTGGGGCCCAGGGTACAGTACTTC

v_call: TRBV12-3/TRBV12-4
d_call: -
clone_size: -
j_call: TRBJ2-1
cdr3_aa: CASSSTLLGGYAHEQFF
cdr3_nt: TGTGCCAGCAGTTCAACCCTTCTAGGGGGTTATGCACATGAGCAGTTCTTC

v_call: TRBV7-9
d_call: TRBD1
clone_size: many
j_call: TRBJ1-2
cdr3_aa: CASSVGTAYGYTF
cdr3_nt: TGTGCCAGCAGCGTAGGGACAGCCTATGGCTACACCTTC

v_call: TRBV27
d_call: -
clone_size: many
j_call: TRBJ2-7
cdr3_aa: CASSLSVGTNYEQYF
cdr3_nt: TGTGCCAGCAGTTTAAGTGTCGGCACCAACTACGAGCAGTACTTC

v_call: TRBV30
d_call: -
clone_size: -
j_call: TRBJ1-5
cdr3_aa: CAWREQGHQPQHF
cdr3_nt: TGTGCCTGGAGGGAGCAGGGCCATCAGCCCCAGCATTTT

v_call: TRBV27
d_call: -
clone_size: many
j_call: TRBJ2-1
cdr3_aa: CASSLNLNNEQFF
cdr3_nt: TGTGCCAGCAGTTTAAACCTGAACAATGAGCAGTTCTTC

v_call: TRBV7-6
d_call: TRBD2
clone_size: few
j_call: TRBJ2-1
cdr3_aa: CASSFQRGDEQFF
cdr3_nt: TGTGCCAGCAGCTTTCAGCGGGGCGATGAGCAGTTCTTC

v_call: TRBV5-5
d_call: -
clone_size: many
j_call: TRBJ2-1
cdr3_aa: CASSLEGSSYNEQFF
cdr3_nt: TGTGCCAGCAGCTTAGAGGGGAGCTCCTACAATGAGCAGTTCTTC

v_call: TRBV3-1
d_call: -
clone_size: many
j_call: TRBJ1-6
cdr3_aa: CASSPRGSSYNSPLHF
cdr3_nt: TGTGCCAGCAGCCCCCGTGGGAGCTCCTATAATTCACCCCTCCACTTT

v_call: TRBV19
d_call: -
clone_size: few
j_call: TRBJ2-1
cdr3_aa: CASSSSGWGFF
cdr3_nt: TGTGCCAGTAGTTCCTCGGGATGGGGGTTCTTC

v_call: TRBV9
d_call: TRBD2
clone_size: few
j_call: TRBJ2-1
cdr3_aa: CASSVASREGHNEQFF
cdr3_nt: TGTGCCAGCAGCGTAGCTAGCCGGGAGGGCCACAATGAGCAGTTCTTC

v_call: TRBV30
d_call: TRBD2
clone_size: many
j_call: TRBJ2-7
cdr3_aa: CARAGLAGVYEQYF
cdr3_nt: TGTGCCCGAGCCGGACTAGCGGGAGTTTACGAGCAGTACTTC

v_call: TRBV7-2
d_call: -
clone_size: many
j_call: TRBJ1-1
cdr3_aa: CASSLFFEAFF
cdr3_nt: TGTGCCAGCAGCTTATTTTTTGAAGCTTTCTTT

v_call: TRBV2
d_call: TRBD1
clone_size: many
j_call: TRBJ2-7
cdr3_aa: CASSEATMGQSSYEQYF
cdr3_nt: TGTGCCAGCAGTGAAGCGACTATGGGACAGAGCTCCTACGAGCAGTACTTC

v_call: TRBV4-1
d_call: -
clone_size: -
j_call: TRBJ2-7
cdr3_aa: CASSQGPLDRAETYEQYF
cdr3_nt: TGCGCCAGCAGCCAAGGACCCCTGGACAGAGCCGAAACCTACGAGCAGTACTTC

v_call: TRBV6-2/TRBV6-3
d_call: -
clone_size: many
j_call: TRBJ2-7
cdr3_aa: CASSYPSPGDYEQYF
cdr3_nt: TGTGCCAGCAGTTACCCGTCACCGGGAGACTACGAGCAGTACTTC

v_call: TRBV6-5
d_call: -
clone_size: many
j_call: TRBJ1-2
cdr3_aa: CASSYSITVQNGYTF
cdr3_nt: TGTGCCAGCAGTTACTCGATAACGGTGCAGAATGGCTACACCTTC

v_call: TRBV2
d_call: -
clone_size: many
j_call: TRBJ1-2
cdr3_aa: CASSDRAGDYGYTF
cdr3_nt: TGTGCCAGCAGTGATCGGGCAGGGGACTATGGCTACACCTTC

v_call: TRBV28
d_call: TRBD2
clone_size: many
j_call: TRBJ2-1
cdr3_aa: CASSSPLTAYGTTSSYNEQFF
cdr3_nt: TGTGCCAGCAGTTCCCCACTTACTGCTTACGGGACTACATCCTCCTACAATGAGCAGTTCTTC

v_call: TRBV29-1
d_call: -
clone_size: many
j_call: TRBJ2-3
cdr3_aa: CSGAPSSTDTQYF
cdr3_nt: TGCAGCGGCGCTCCCTCCAGCACAGATACGCAGTATTTT

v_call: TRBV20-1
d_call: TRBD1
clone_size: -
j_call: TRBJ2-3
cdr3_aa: CSAPPPGQTDTQYF
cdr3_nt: TGCAGTGCCCCTCCCCCGGGACAGACAGATACGCAGTATTTT

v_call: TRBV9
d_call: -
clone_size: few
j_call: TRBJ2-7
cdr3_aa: CASSARQYF
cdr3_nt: TGTGCCAGCAGCGCGCGGCAGTACTTC

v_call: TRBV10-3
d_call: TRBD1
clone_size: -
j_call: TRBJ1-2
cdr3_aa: CAISGDRANYGYTF
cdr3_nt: TGTGCCATCAGTGGGGACAGAGCTAACTATGGCTACACCTTC

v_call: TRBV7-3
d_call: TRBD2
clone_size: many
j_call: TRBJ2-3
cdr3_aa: CASSSSGLAGSTDTQYF
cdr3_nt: TGTGCCAGCAGCTCCTCCGGGCTAGCGGGGAGTACAGATACGCAGTATTTT